This TCR beta chain was sequenced in a study of CD8 T cells in Susac syndrome. Random hexamers were used to reverse transcribe roughly 0.45 to 1 ug of RNA. MiXCR was run by TCRdb on the immunoSEQ multiplex PCR reads, yielding one entry per CDR3 protein. The sample comprises around 150,000 distinct CDR3 sequences, 94% of which are singletons, and approximately 0.25% rests with the top ten. The junction had 8 bases not matched to a gene; V was cut back by 5 bases and J by 5 bases. This CDR3 comprises 16 residues. Controls were age- and sex-matched healthy donors. The CD8+ and CD4+ T cells were negatively isolated, with the TEMRA cells enriched by FACS.

The source is a human donor in good health. The V gene is TRBV12-3 or TRBV12-4, the J gene TRBJ2-1, with 11 bases aligning to TRBD2. Sample: CD8+ T cells from PBMCs. Written as DNA, the CDR3 is TGTGCCAGCAGTGTTAGACTAGCGGGGCCAAACAATGAGCAGTTCTTC. Protein: CASSVRLAGPNNEQFF.